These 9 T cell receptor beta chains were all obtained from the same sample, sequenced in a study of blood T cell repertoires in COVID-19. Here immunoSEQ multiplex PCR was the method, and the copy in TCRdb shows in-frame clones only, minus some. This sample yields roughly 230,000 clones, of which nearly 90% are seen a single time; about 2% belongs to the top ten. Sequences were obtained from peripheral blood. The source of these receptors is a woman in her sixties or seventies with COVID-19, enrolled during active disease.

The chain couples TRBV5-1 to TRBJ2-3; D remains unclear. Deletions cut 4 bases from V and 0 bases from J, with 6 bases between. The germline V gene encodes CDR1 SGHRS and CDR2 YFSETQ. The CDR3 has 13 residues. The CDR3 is CASSEASTDTQYF. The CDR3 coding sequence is TGCGCCAGCAGCGAAGCTAGCACAGATACGCAGTATTTT.

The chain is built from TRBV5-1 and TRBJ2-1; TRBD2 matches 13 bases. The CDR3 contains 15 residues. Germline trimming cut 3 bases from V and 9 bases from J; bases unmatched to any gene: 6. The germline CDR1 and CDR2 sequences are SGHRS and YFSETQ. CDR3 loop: CASSSTLAGGTEQFF. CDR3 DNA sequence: TGCGCCAGCAGCTCGACACTAGCGGGGGGGACTGAGCAGTTCTTC.

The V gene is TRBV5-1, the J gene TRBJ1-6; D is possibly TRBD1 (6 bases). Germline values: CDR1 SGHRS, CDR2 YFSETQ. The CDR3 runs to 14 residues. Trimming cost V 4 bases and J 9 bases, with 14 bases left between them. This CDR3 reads CASSDGGLRSPLHF. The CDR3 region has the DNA TGCGCCAGCAGCGATGGGGGCCTTCGTTCACCCCTCCACTTT.

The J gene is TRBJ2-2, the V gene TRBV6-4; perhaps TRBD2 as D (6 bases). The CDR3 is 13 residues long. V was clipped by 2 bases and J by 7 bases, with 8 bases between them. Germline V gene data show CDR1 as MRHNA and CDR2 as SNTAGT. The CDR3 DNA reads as TGTGCCAGCAGTGACATGCGGGGCGGGGAGCTGTTTTTT. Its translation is CASSDMRGGELFF.

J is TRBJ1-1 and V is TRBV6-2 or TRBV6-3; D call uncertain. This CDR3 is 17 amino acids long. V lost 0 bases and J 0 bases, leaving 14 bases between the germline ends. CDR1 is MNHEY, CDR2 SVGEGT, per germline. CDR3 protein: CASSYSRVRSMNTEAFF. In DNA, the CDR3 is TGTGCCAGCAGTTACTCGAGGGTCAGGTCCATGAACACTGAAGCTTTCTTT.

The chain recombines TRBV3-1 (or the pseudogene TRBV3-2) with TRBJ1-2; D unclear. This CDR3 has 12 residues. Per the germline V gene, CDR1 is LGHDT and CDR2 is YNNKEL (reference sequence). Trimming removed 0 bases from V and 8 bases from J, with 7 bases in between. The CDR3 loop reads CASSQERVGYTF. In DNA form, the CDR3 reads TGTGCCAGCAGCCAAGAGAGGGTCGGCTACACCTTC.

CDR3 residues: CASSQGQGATYEQYF. CDR3 coding DNA: TGCGCCAGCAGCCAAGGACAGGGGGCAACCTACGAGCAGTACTTC. This chain uses TRBV4-3 with TRBJ2-7; 10 bases align to TRBD1. This CDR3 comprises 15 residues. V lost 1 base and J lost 2; bases outside the gene matches: 2. The germline CDR1 and CDR2 sequences are LGHNA and YSLEER.

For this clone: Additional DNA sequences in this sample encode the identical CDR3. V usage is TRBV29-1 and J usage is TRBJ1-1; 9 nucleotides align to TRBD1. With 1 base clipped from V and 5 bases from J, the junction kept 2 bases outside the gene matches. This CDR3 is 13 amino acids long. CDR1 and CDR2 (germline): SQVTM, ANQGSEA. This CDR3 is CSVEGQGGTEAFF. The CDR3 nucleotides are TGCAGCGTTGAAGGACAGGGGGGAACTGAAGCTTTCTTT.

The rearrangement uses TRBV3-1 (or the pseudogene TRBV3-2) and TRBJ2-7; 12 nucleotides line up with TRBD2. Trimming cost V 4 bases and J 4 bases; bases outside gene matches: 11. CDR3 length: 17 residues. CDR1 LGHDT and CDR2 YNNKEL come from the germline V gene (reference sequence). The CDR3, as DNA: TGTGCCAGCAGCCTCCTAGCGGGGGGGCGGTCCCATTACGAGCAGTACTTC. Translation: CASSLLAGGRSHYEQYF.